This T cell receptor beta chain is from a study of technical replicates of blood from a few donors. Profiling relied on immunoSEQ multiplex PCR, and the TCRdb table lists in-frame clones only, not all of them. The profile shows over 70,000 clones, 95% to 97% of them singletons. The source material was T cells isolated from PBMCs. The sequence derives from a human donor in good health.

The CDR3 sequence is CASSQQADQPQHF. The CDR3 DNA sequence: TGTGCCAGCAGCCAACAGGCTGATCAGCCCCAGCATTTT. The chain carries TRBV14 and TRBJ1-5; no firm D call. Germline values: CDR1 SGHDN, CDR2 FVKESK. CDR3 length: 13 residues. V was cut by 2 bases and J by 5 bases, with 7 bases left in between.